This T cell receptor (beta chain) is drawn from a study of molecular identifiers for immune sequencing clone quantification. In the case of this clonotype: One end of the junction is discordant with germline, which a read error may explain.

TCRdb passed the PCR reads through MiXCR, listing each CDR3 protein once. The data hold 40,000 or so distinct CDR3 sequences, with over 15% observed a single time. The CDR3 contains 15 residues. The TCR was taken from a human donor in good health. Some libraries in this study had Jurkat cell RNA spiked in. The specimen sequenced was naive CD8+ T cells from blood, with Jurkat cell RNA spiked in. The sample's subset: FACS-sorted CD8+CD4-CCR7+CD45RA+ naive T cells. The chain employs TRBV12-3 or TRBV12-4 and TRBJ2-3, with a weak D call TRBD1 (5 bases). CDR3 coding DNA: TGTGCCCGCAGCCAGGCAGGGTCGAGCCCAGATACGCAGTATTTT. Its protein is CARSQAGSSPDTQYF.